This note documents a single T cell receptor (beta chain) sequence. Its recognized antigen is unknown. Base qualities are not provided; no much larger clone lies one nucleotide away. These data originate in a study of cytomegalovirus exposure and HLA in healthy donors (TCRdb year 2017). Background on the whole study: An earlier analysis of 550 to 700 of the donors reported approximately 270 Gb of sequence data and 100 million to 130 million unique TCR beta sequences from 150 million to 200 million T cells. The study aimed to test whether cataloging public T cell receptors could reveal signatures of past pathogen exposure. In a later analysis, previously published TCR beta repertoires from about 670 donors were re-analyzed and high-resolution HLA genotyping was added so that TCR occurrence patterns could be studied. Among 398 genotyped donors of the cohort, an average of around 250,000 unique TCR beta nucleotide sequences was sequenced per donor, of which 15% to 20% were non-productive. The number of donors typed differed by locus, with about 629-640 for A, B, C, DRB1 and DQB1, 522 for DQA1, 600 to 610 for DPA1, and approximately 470 for DPB1. Donor age, sex, ethnicity and CMV serostatus were collected together with the repertoire data. HLA typing covered class I and class II loci at four-digit resolution. Every discovery cohort repertoire had been produced on one sequencing platform. To predict cytomegalovirus infection status, the study combined high-throughput TCR immunosequencing, statistical association of individual TCRs with disease status, and machine learning. Among the approximately 400 genotyped donors, approximately 77% belonged to the genetic ancestry cluster associated with self-reported Caucasian donors. Besides the first cohort of under 700 subjects, a separate validation cohort made up of about 120 different subjects was used. An early release covering roughly 640 HLA-typed donors comprised about 300 gigabases of sequencing data and around 80 million unique TCR sequences. Rather than using new phenotypic data, the later analysis identified candidate immune exposures from TCR beta sequences and from how often those sequences occurred across donors. A later genetic analysis took genome-wide SNP genotypes for about three fifths of the roughly 700 donors and used that subset as a discovery cohort. Using immunosequencing, the study profiled T cell repertoires from 500 to 800 subjects and related those repertoires to cytomegalovirus serostatus. Four to six DR-DQ haplotypes were handled as single units for association and clustering, since linkage in the cohort was strong. To decide whether each TCR beta V gene segment behaved as functional or pseudogenic, an earlier analysis of over 500 of the donors relied on high-throughput TCR beta sequencing.

Library method: the immunoSEQ multiplex PCR assay. For the multiplex PCR, a mixture combining 60 forward primers for TCR Vbeta segments and 13 reverse primers for TCR Jbeta segments was used. Amplification of the CDR3 region of rearranged TCR beta genes was performed with a multiplex PCR assay on genomic DNA. The Illumina HiSeq System was used to sequence the amplified TCR beta libraries as 87-base-pair reads. Concerning the study's data processing: Across the roughly 700 repertoires, a later analysis counted 78 million or so unique TCR beta chains, approximately 12 million of which were shared by at least two donors. A nearest-neighbor algorithm error-corrected the raw reads and collapsed the reads into unique sequences, merging closely related sequences to remove PCR and sequencing errors. V, D and J gene segments were assigned by aligning CDR3 sequences to IMGT reference sequences. For a sequence to be retained, at least a six-nucleotide match to both a V gene segment and a J gene segment was required. A rearrangement was called productive if the CDR3 had no stop codons and remained in frame with V and J, and every other rearrangement was called non-productive. Following IMGT convention, CDR3 was defined as the stretch from the second conserved V-encoded cysteine to the conserved J-encoded phenylalanine. The earlier analysis of fewer than 750 of the donors excluded sequences that lacked an unambiguous match to a single V gene segment. In an earlier analysis of more than 500 of the donors, a V segment was called functional when productive rearrangements were above 56.7%, and segregating when the standard deviation between donors exceeded 5%. A statistical classification framework was built for diagnosing cytomegalovirus status from the catalog of TCR beta chain sequences. V and J gene assignment, in a later analysis, came from comparing TCR nucleotide sequences with IMGT/GENE-DB human TR gene sequences. A later analysis assigned CDR3 sequences and most-parsimonious VDJ recombination scenarios with the TCRdist pipeline. A later analysis defined each TCR beta chain by its CDR3 amino acid sequence plus V-gene family, and excluded reads lacking a unique V-gene family. As a way to deal with suspected cross-contamination and a sequencing artifact, a later analysis dropped under 600 nucleotide sequences that were highly shared and had low generation probability. A later analysis calculated a clonal expansion index for each public chain from normalized within-repertoire ranks of inferred template counts. In a later analysis, generation probabilities were computed with a VDJ recombination model fitted to out-of-frame rearrangements, and the resulting probabilities were checked against IGoR. In a later analysis, TCR-TCR, TCR-HLA and TCR-CMV co-occurrence was scored with hypergeometric tests, and a repertoire-size bias correction was applied to TCR pairs. In a later analysis, false discovery rates were estimated by permuting HLA or CMV assignments 20 times. In a later analysis, co-occurring TCRs were grouped with DBSCAN, and TCRdist sequence similarity was added when clustering was performed within HLA-allele-positive subsets. For co-occurrence clustering, repertoires with fewer than 30,000 or more than 120,000 public chains were excluded, along with roughly five repertoires with anomalous nucleotide sharing. The clones in this table, taken by TCRdb from immuneACCESS, are in-frame only. Not every clone is retained; where verified, under half of the shortfall comes from an unresolved V gene, and the cause of the rest is unknown. V and J calls and clone size come straight from that table; D and trimming were deduced from the DNA. The sample records approximately 60,000 clones, roughly 80% of which are singletons. The ten most abundant clones make up around 1.7% of the sample.

What the authors observed across the whole study: The study listed 170 or so TCR beta chains as associated with cytomegalovirus. A further reported finding was that TCR beta sequences accurately predicted the HLA-A and HLA-B alleles for most subjects in the first cohort. For the cohort, immune exposure information was limited to CMV serostatus. Correlated functional status among segregating V segments might be attributable to linkage disequilibrium, but an unknown experimental factor could not be ruled out. The authors suggested that the approach could potentially be extended to other disease states and immunological phenotypes. In a later analysis, HLA-associated TCR beta chains were found to be more clonally expanded and to have lower generation probabilities than equally common non-associated chains. Some IMGT-functional V segments, including TRBV6-2 and TRBV6-3, could not be distinguished by the 87-base-pair reads and were therefore excluded. A later analysis reported that several top co-occurrence clusters appeared linked to parvovirus B19, influenza, CMV and Epstein-Barr virus. The classifier was reported to diagnose cytomegalovirus status with high specificity and sensitivity in both the original and validation cohorts. In a later analysis, the rate of TCR association differed among HLA loci, with DRB1 alleles having the most associated TCRs and HLA-C alleles having the fewest. Because HLA typing was missing for some donors at each locus, association tests included only the typed subset. When HLA alleles, especially DR and DQ, strongly co-occurred, TCR associations were difficult to assign to individual alleles. In vitro tests confirmed that a few of the cytomegalovirus-associated TCR beta chains recognize cytomegalovirus antigens. Presence/absence analyses assumed roughly uniform sequencing depth across donors, an assumption that may not hold. This cohort had only TCR beta chains sequenced, and the lack of alpha or paired-chain data limited which features could be detected. The sequencing pipeline was judged likely to have produced a cluster of highly shared sequence variants as a technical artifact. In a later analysis, 16,951 TCR beta sequences were associated with specific HLA alleles at a false discovery rate of 0.05. Because counts were too low, 15 to 20 rarely observed V segments, including chromosome 9 orphons, were left out of the earlier analysis of approximately 500 of the donors. According to a later genetic analysis, donors in an Asian-associated ancestry cluster had fewer N-insertions in productive TCRs than the roughly 660-donor mean. In a later analysis, most CMV-associated TCR beta chains were found to appear HLA-restricted, with HLA associations seemingly driven largely by CMV exposure. Broadly in line with IMGT annotations, most TCR beta V segments showed up in productive rearrangements about 90% or about 30% of the time in an earlier analysis of 587 of the donors. An association between a missense DCLRE1C variant and V-gene and J-gene trimming of TCR beta chains was found in a later genetic analysis and replicated in an independent cohort. Most TCR sequences were observed very rarely across donors, whereas some public TCRs were present in many individuals.

CDR1 MNHEY and CDR2 SMNVEV are derived from the germline V gene (reference sequence). V was cut back by 5 bases and J by 3 bases, leaving a gap of 14 bases between them. The CDR3 runs 15 amino acids, cysteine and phenylalanine included. The DNA shown is the 45-base CDR3, in frame from base 1. The cohort consisted of fewer than 700 healthy bone marrow donors. Cohort members were all nominally healthy when sampled, although unrecorded immune exposures were likely present. The donor tested CMV seronegative and was one of the 352 seronegative cohort members. Each donor provided a peripheral blood sample, and peripheral blood mononuclear cells were used for TCR beta sequencing. Genomic DNA was extracted from the blood cell samples with the Qiagen DNeasy Blood Extraction Kit.

The sequenced material came from PBMCs. The V and J genes are TRBV27 and TRBJ1-5; a weak D assignment points to TRBD1 (5 bases agree). The TCR originated in a man aged 35-49 years in good health and CMV-seronegative. The CDR3 protein is CASSPGGRVNQPQHF. The nucleotide sequence is TGTGCCAGCAGTCCGGGTGGCAGGGTCAATCAGCCCCAGCATTTT.